This T cell receptor (beta chain) was retrieved from a study of blood T cell repertoires in COVID-19. Germline loops: CDR1 SGHKS, CDR2 YYEKEE (reference sequence). CDR3 length: 11 amino acids. The V end was cut by 4 bases, the J end by 7 bases, with 9 bases between. Only in-frame clones appear in the TCRdb table, and some are missing; sequencing was by immunoSEQ multiplex PCR. The repertoire holds hundreds of thousands of clones, around 89% seen once, with 1% to 1.3% in the top ten. The cohort comprised adults aged roughly 18 to 95 years residing in about two dozen US areas. Assignments of participants to cohorts depended upon their own reported clinical history.

The clonotype comes from a man under 40 who had recovered from COVID-19. The sequenced material came from PBMCs or T cells enriched from blood (not recorded which). V and J are TRBV5-5 and TRBJ2-7, with D maybe TRBD2 (5 bases). Written as DNA, the CDR3 is TGTGCCAGCAGCAAGGACTTTGAGCAGTACTTC. Translated: CASSKDFEQYF.